Presented here are 23 T cell receptor beta chains from one specimen sequenced in a study of blood T cells in healthy people across ages. With a J-beta primer mix and a sample-barcoded 5' primer, a second PCR ran about 7 to 12 cycles. TCRdb recomputed calls from the 5' RACE reads with MiXCR, one row per CDR3 protein. The repertoire holds under 1,100,000 distinct CDR3 sequences, with 20% to 25% as singletons. These sequences were also reported in another study, on T cells of mothers and their children.

Sequencing used blood. All receptors derive from a girl aged 2-15 years in good health.

The rearrangement joins TRBV19 to TRBJ2-7; TRBD2 is a possible D gene (5 bases). Germline-derived CDR1 and CDR2 are LNHDA and SQIVND (reference sequence). V was shortened by 4 bases and J by 12 bases, with 13 bases between the two germline ends. The CDR3 runs to 11 residues. The CDR3 loop reads CASSNGDKRYF. CDR3 sequence (DNA): TGTGCCAGTAGTAACGGGGATAAGAGGTACTTC.

The chain couples TRBV20-1 to TRBJ2-7, with D perhaps assigned TRBD1 or TRBD2 (5 bases each). Germline V gene data show CDR1 as DFQATT and CDR2 as SNEGSKA (reference sequence). This CDR3 is built from 13 residues. The V end lost 7 bases, the J end lost 3 bases, and 16 bases lay between the germline ends. In DNA, the CDR3 is TGCAGTGTCAGAGCAGGGACCGACTACGAGCAGTACTTC. Its protein is CSVRAGTDYEQYF.

V usage is TRBV20-1 and J usage is TRBJ2-1; 9 positions agree with TRBD2. J lost 1 base, V lost 7 bases, and 5 bases had no gene match. CDR1 DFQATT and CDR2 SNEGSKA come from the germline V gene (reference sequence). The CDR3 is made up of 14 amino acids. The CDR3, as DNA: TGCAGTGTCCCGAGCGGGGGGTCCTACAATGAGCAGTTCTTC. It yields the protein CSVPSGGSYNEQFF.

The chain combines TRBV28 with TRBJ2-7; 7 bases match TRBD1. The CDR3 is made up of 15 amino acids. Per germline, CDR1 MDHEN and CDR2 SYDVKM. With V trimmed by 1 base and J by 0 bases, 3 bases remained unmatched. CDR3 in amino acids: CASSLSGQNSYEQYF. In DNA, the CDR3 is TGTGCCAGCAGTTTATCGGGACAGAACTCCTACGAGCAGTACTTC.

The rearrangement uses TRBV2 and TRBJ2-5; D gene uncertain. With the DNA end fitting TRBJ2-7 better, the J assignment may be wrong. The CDR3 runs to 12 residues. Per the germline V gene, CDR1 is SNHLY and CDR2 is FYNNEI. CDR3 amino acids: CASSVGRNEQYF. The CDR3 DNA reads TGTGCCAGCAGTGTCGGGCGTAACGAGCAGTACTTC.

This clonotype was counted a few times. The genes are TRBV29-1 and TRBJ2-3; no firm D call. The CDR3 is 13 residues long. Trimming removed 3 bases at V and 2 bases at J, with 9 bases between. Germline assignment: CDR1 SQVTM and CDR2 ANQGSEA. In nucleotides, the CDR3 is TGCAGCGTTGAGTACCGACACACAGATACGCAGTATTTT. Its translation is CSVEYRHTDTQYF.

Of note for this clonotype: At one boundary the junction diverges from the germline segment, which might be a read error. V and J are TRBV7-3 and TRBJ1-2; 9 bases fit TRBD1. The CDR3 has 20 amino acids. Looked up from germline, CDR1 is SGHTA and CDR2 is FQGTGA. The CDR3 coding sequence is TGTGCCGGCAGCTGCCGGGACAGGGAGAGTTTATCCAAGTTTAGTTTTGGCTACACCTTC. It codes for CAGSCRDRESLSKFSFGYTF.

A few counts support this clonotype. V is TRBV3-1 and J is TRBJ1-5; D might be TRBD1 (6 bases). The CDR3 length is 15 residues. The germline V and J ends were trimmed by 4 bases and 2 bases, with 12 bases remaining between them. Germline V gene lookup returns CDR1 LGHDT and CDR2 YNNKEL (reference sequence). CDR3 nucleotides: TGTGCCAGCAGCCCCTCGACAGGCGGCAATCAGCCCCAGCATTTT. Its translation: CASSPSTGGNQPQHF. Full variable domain (rest looked up from reference TRBV3-1 and TRBJ1-5): DTAVSQTPKYLVTQMGNDKSIKCEQNLGHDTMYWYKQDSKKFLKIMFSYNNKELIINETVPNRFSPKSPDKAHLNLHINSLELGDSAVYFCASSPSTGGNQPQHFGDGTRLSIL.

The chain carries TRBV12-5 and TRBJ2-5; unclear D gene. Trimming took off 8 bases at V and 2 bases at J, with 15 bases between the two ends. CDR1 is LGHNT, CDR2 FRNRAP, per germline. The CDR3 sequence is 14 residues long. CDR3 sequence reads: CASTTWARQETQYF. CDR3 nucleotides: TGTGCTAGTACAACCTGGGCAAGGCAAGAGACCCAGTACTTC.

The table lists this clonotype with a few counts. The rearrangement joins TRBV6-2 or TRBV6-3 to TRBJ2-1, with a possible D match to TRBD1 (5 bases). The CDR3 contains 15 residues. Trimming took off 4 bases at V and 12 bases at J, with 22 bases between the two ends. CDR1 and CDR2 (germline): MNHEY, SVGEGT. The CDR3 loop is CASSSNRLVGRGQFF. The CDR3 DNA is TGTGCCAGCAGTTCTAACCGACTGGTGGGAAGGGGGCAGTTCTTC.

Points on this clonotype: An end of the junction does not agree with germline; a read error may underlie this. The V call is TRBV3-1, the J call TRBJ2-1; tentative D call: TRBD1 (5 bases). There are 12 residues in the CDR3. Germline values: CDR1 LGHDT, CDR2 YNNKEL (reference sequence). The CDR3 region is CAGSPGMLGQFF. The DNA of the CDR3 is TGTGCCGGCAGTCCAGGGATGTTAGGGCAGTTCTTC.

J is TRBJ2-7 and V is TRBV29-1; perhaps TRBD1 as D (5 bases). Germline V gives CDR1 SQVTM, CDR2 ANQGSEA. The CDR3 sequence is 14 residues long. The V end was cut by 0 bases, the J end by 3 bases, with 12 bases between. The CDR3 region is CSVEDQGRSYEQYF. Here the CDR3 DNA reads TGCAGCGTTGAAGATCAGGGAAGGAGCTACGAGCAGTACTTC.

The V call is TRBV19, the J call TRBJ1-4; TRBD1 aligns across 8 bases. The CDR3 loop spans 12 amino acids. In germline, CDR1 is LNHDA, CDR2 SQIVND (reference sequence). The V gene end was trimmed by 10 bases and the J gene end by 6 bases; junction bases not matched to a gene: 4. The CDR3: CAIRGLDEKLFF. The DNA for the CDR3 is TGTGCCATCAGGGGGCTTGATGAAAAACTGTTTTTT.

In its sample, this clonotype was seen a few times. The chain uses TRBV29-1 and TRBJ2-5; 9 bases line up with TRBD1. CDR3 length: 14 amino acids. Germline V gene sequence: CDR1 SQVTM, CDR2 ANQGSEA. V shed 5 bases and J 5 bases; nucleotides not matched to a gene: 9. This CDR3 is CSVLHPGTGETQYF. For the CDR3, the DNA is TGCAGCGTTTTGCATCCCGGGACAGGGGAGACCCAGTACTTC.

This clonotype occurred a few times. The chain employs TRBV12-3 or TRBV12-4 and TRBJ1-1, with unresolved D. The CDR3 totals 14 residues. Trimming pared 3 bases from V and 1 base from J, leaving 9 bases between. CDR3 nucleotide sequence: TGTGCCAGCAGTTTGTTCGCAGAGAACACTGAAGCTTTCTTT. Its protein product is CASSLFAENTEAFF.

The chain links TRBV6-5 to TRBJ1-2; TRBD1 might be the D (5 bases). The V end lost 6 bases, the J end lost 5 bases, and 13 bases lay between the germline ends. Germline V gene data show CDR1 as MNHEY and CDR2 as SVGAGI. This CDR3 spans 13 amino acids. CDR3 coding DNA: TGTGCCAGCAGCCCGGACAATCCTTATGGCTACACCTTC. Encoded protein: CASSPDNPYGYTF.

This clonotype was observed a single time. This sequence joins TRBV5-1 and TRBJ2-3; unclear D gene. Germline V gene lookup returns CDR1 SGHRS and CDR2 YFSETQ. V was shortened by 0 bases and J by 10 bases, with 9 bases between the two germline ends. The CDR3 runs 12 residues. DNA of the CDR3: TGCGCCAGCAGCTTGGCCAATATACCGCAGTATTTT. This encodes CASSLANIPQYF.

This clonotype appeared a few times. The chain links TRBV12-3 or TRBV12-4 to TRBJ1-2, with D unclear. There are 14 residues in the CDR3. V dropped 3 bases and J dropped 3 bases, with 11 bases sitting between them. The CDR3 nucleotides are TGTGCCAGCAGTTTTAGCGGGGTCGACTATGGCTACACCTTC. Translated, it gives CASSFSGVDYGYTF.

This clonotype showed up just a few times. DNA of the CDR3: TGTGCCAGCAGCCAAGTTGGGGACAATGAGCAGTTCTTC. The encoded protein is CASSQVGDNEQFF. J is TRBJ2-1 and V is TRBV3-1; D call uncertain. V gave up 1 base and J gave up 5 bases, with 6 bases separating them. The CDR3 has 13 residues. CDR1 is LGHDT, CDR2 YNNKEL, per germline (reference sequence).

V gene TRBV11-3 combines with J gene TRBJ2-5, with D unresolved. Trimming removed 2 bases at V and 11 bases at J, with 15 bases between. Germline V CDR1 and CDR2: SGHNT, YENEEA. The CDR3 extends over 13 amino acids. Written as DNA, the CDR3 is TGTGCCAGCAGCTTATCGCCCCTCTTGGAGCAGTACTTC. It translates to CASSLSPLLEQYF.

This clonotype was observed a few times. The chain recombines TRBV7-3 with TRBJ2-3; the match to TRBD2 covers 13 bases. Germline loops: CDR1 SGHTA, CDR2 FQGTGA. CDR3 size: 17 residues. The V segment lost 5 bases and the J segment 1 base; nucleotides outside the gene matches: 6. The CDR3, as DNA: TGTGCCAGCAGCCCTACTGGGACTAGCGGGGGCACAGATACGCAGTATTTT. Amino acids: CASSPTGTSGGTDTQYF.

This clonotype was seen a handful of times. The J gene is TRBJ2-5, the V gene TRBV7-6; D unclear. The CDR3 extends over 15 amino acids. Trimming removed 3 bases at V and 1 base at J, with 12 bases between. Germline loops: CDR1 SGHVS, CDR2 FNYEAQ. The CDR3, as DNA: TGTGCCAGCAGCTTTTCCCGAAACAGCCAAGAGACCCAGTACTTC. This translates into CASSFSRNSQETQYF.

This clonotype was observed a handful of times. The CDR3: CSARSGVSGTEAFF. The CDR3, as DNA: TGCAGTGCTAGATCGGGGGTGTCGGGCACTGAAGCTTTCTTT. This chain joins TRBV20-1 and TRBJ1-1; D may be TRBD1 (5 bases). The ends were cut back, 2 bases at V and 4 bases at J, with 14 bases in the middle. The CDR3 loop spans 14 amino acids. Germline V gene data show CDR1 as DFQATT and CDR2 as SNEGSKA (reference sequence).